This is a list of T cell receptor beta chains from one sample in a study of shared clonotypes between healthy human individuals. The repertoire was sequenced with immunoSEQ multiplex PCR; TCRdb's copy has only in-frame clones and lacks some. The sample has about 660,000 clones, around two thirds seen once; the top ten hold approximately 1.7%. Sequenced material: memory CD4+ T cells sorted from blood. The receptor set was obtained from a woman aged 30 to 39 in good health. CDR3s include the opening cysteine and the closing phenylalanine or tryptophan. A D gene is named only where the DNA matches it firmly. Clone size appears in some rows only: once, few, many, or a class for an expanded clone.

v_call	d_call	j_call	clone_size	cdr3_nt	cdr3_aa
TRBV5-1	-	TRBJ2-5	-	TGCGCCAGCAGCTTGGCCGCAGGGGAAGAGACCCAGTACTTC	CASSLAAGEETQYF
TRBV7-2	TRBD2	TRBJ2-1	-	TGTGCCAGCAGCCCCAGCGGGGTCAGCTCCTACAATGAGCAGTTCTTC	CASSPSGVSSYNEQFF
TRBV5-1	TRBD1	TRBJ2-3	few	TGCGCCAGCAGCTACCCCACAGGGGGCACAGATACGCAGTATTTT	CASSYPTGGTDTQYF
TRBV28	TRBD1	TRBJ1-1	-	TGTGCCAGCAGGGGGACAGGGGGCCGGGCTGAAGCTTTCTTT	CASRGTGGRAEAFF
TRBV6-4	-	TRBJ2-3	-	TGTGCCAGCAGTGCGGGGCTTAGCACAGATACGCAGTATTTT	CASSAGLSTDTQYF
TRBV29-1	-	TRBJ1-1	-	TGCAGCGTTGAGGACCAAGGGCGGGGCACTGAAGCTTTCTTT	CSVEDQGRGTEAFF
TRBV28	TRBD2	TRBJ2-7	once	TGTGCCAGCAGCTCCGGGGGGACCTTCTACGAGCAGTACTTC	CASSSGGTFYEQYF
TRBV2	-	TRBJ2-7	-	TGTGCCAGCAGTGAGAGGGCCAATCTTCCCTACGAGCAGTACTTC	CASSERANLPYEQYF
TRBV28	-	TRBJ2-7	few	TGTGCCAGTGGGCCCTACGAGCAGTACTTC	CASGPYEQYF
TRBV4-1	-	TRBJ2-3	-	TGCGCCAGCAGCCAAGACTCGTCTAGTAAAGGGCACTGGGTAGATACGCAGTATTTT	CASSQDSSSKGHWVDTQYF
TRBV2	-	TRBJ2-5	-	TGTGCCAGCAGGAAGGACGGTGCGGGAACCGGGCAAGAGACCCAGTACTTC	CASRKDGAGTGQETQYF
TRBV6-6	-	TRBJ1-4	-	TGTGCCAGCACGAGTTGGGATGAAAAACTGTTTTTT	CASTSWDEKLFF
TRBV2	-	TRBJ2-5	few	TGTGCCAGCAACAAACCCCCGGAGGGAGAGACCCAGTACTTC	CASNKPPEGETQYF
TRBV4-1	-	TRBJ2-7	-	TGCGCCAGCAGCCGCCCCTCGCCTTACGAGCAGTACTTC	CASSRPSPYEQYF
TRBV28	TRBD1	TRBJ2-7	-	TGTGCCAGCAGTTCAACCGGGACAGCTCTGGGTGAGCAGTACTTC	CASSSTGTALGEQYF
TRBV6-5	TRBD1	TRBJ1-2	-	TGTGCCAGCAGGACAGGGGGGGCTGGCTACACCTTC	CASRTGGAGYTF
TRBV5-1	TRBD2	TRBJ2-1	-	TGCGCCAGCAGCTTGACTAGCGGGAAGGGTGAGCAGTTCTTC	CASSLTSGKGEQFF
TRBV28	-	TRBJ2-7	-	TGTGCCAGCAGCCTCAGGGACGAGCAGTACTTC	CASSLRDEQYF
TRBV18	TRBD2	TRBJ2-7	many	TGTGCCAGCTCACCACCCAGACTAGCCCACACCTACGAGCAGTACTTC	CASSPPRLAHTYEQYF
TRBV27	-	TRBJ1-2	many	TGTGCCAGCAGTTTAACCAGCCAGACAGCTAACTATGGCTACACCTTC	CASSLTSQTANYGYTF
TRBV28	TRBD1	TRBJ2-7	-	TGTGCCAGCAATCAAAGCGGGGGGACAGGGGGCTACGAGCAGTACTTC	CASNQSGGTGGYEQYF
TRBV19	TRBD1	TRBJ1-2	-	TGTGCCAGTAGCAAACAGGGGGCCTATGGCTACACCTTC	CASSKQGAYGYTF
TRBV18	TRBD2	TRBJ2-7	many	TGTGCCAGCTCACCCCAGAAACCGGGACTAGCGGGAGTTCAGCAGTACTTC	CASSPQKPGLAGVQQYF
TRBV27	TRBD2	TRBJ2-2	-	TGTGCCAGCAGTTTATCGATAGCGGGGGGCACCGGGGAGCTGTTTTTT	CASSLSIAGGTGELFF
TRBV27	-	TRBJ2-5	-	TGTGCCAGCAGTTTATCTTTTCAAGAGACCCAGTACTTC	CASSLSFQETQYF
TRBV11-2	TRBD1	TRBJ2-7	-	TGTGCCAGCAAACAGTTATCCGACCCGGGACAGGGGGCCTCCGAGCAGTACTTC	CASKQLSDPGQGASEQYF
TRBV7-8	-	TRBJ2-2	-	TGTGCCAGCAGCTTACTGACGGGGAGGGAGCTGTTTTTT	CASSLLTGRELFF
TRBV7-8	TRBD1	TRBJ1-5	-	TGTGCCAGCAGCGTATGGGACAGTCCTCCGGCTCGGCCCCAGCATTTT	CASSVWDSPPARPQHF
TRBV5-1	-	TRBJ1-1	-	TGCGCCAGCAGCTTGGAGTTGCTCGGTGGGACTGAAGCTTTCTTT	CASSLELLGGTEAFF
TRBV7-2	-	TRBJ2-7	once	TGTGCCAGCAGTTCTCAGCGGGCCTCGGTTTGGGAGCAGTACTTC	CASSSQRASVWEQYF
TRBV5-1	TRBD1	TRBJ2-1	-	TGCGCCAGCAGTAACACAGGGGGCTACAATGAGCAGTTCTTC	CASSNTGGYNEQFF
TRBV27	-	TRBJ2-5	-	TGTGCCAGCAGTTCAGCCGGGACGCGAAAAGAGACCCAGTACTTC	CASSSAGTRKETQYF
TRBV7-2	TRBD2	TRBJ2-3	many	TGTGCCAGCAGCCTCCAGCTAGCGGGGGCTACAGATACGCAGTATTTT	CASSLQLAGATDTQYF
TRBV5-1	TRBD1	TRBJ2-7	-	TGCGCCAGCAGCCCGCGAACGGGGACAGGGACCTACGAGCAGTACTTC	CASSPRTGTGTYEQYF
TRBV10-3	-	TRBJ2-2	-	TGTGCCATCAAGAGTGGCACCGGGGAGCTGTTTTTT	CAIKSGTGELFF
TRBV19	TRBD2	TRBJ2-3	many	TGTGCCAGTAGGACTAGCGGGAGCACAGATACGCAGTATTTT	CASRTSGSTDTQYF
TRBV4-1	-	TRBJ1-4	-	TGCGCCAGCAGCCAAGCGGTAGGAGAAAAACTGTTTTTT	CASSQAVGEKLFF
TRBV28	TRBD2	TRBJ2-1	-	TGTGCCAGCAGGTCCCAGTTTACTAGCGGGCCCTACAATGAGCAGTTCTTC	CASRSQFTSGPYNEQFF
TRBV5-4	TRBD2	TRBJ2-3	-	TGTGCCAGCAGCTTGGATCTAGCGGTAAATACGCAGTATTTT	CASSLDLAVNTQYF
TRBV28	-	TRBJ2-1	-	TGTGCCAGCAGTTTAACGGACAGAAAAAGGCAGTTCTTC	CASSLTDRKRQFF